The text below deals with one TCR beta chain. This entry belongs to a study of T cell changes during pregnancy in multiple sclerosis. TCRdb's table, derived via immunoSEQ multiplex PCR, lists solely in-frame clones and lacks some. The table lists around 100,000 clones, 90% to 95% of them singletons. CDR1 SQVTM and CDR2 ANQGSEA come from the germline V gene. With V trimmed by 3 bases and J by 0 bases, 1 base remained unmatched. The CDR3 is 13 amino acids. This receptor was identified in a female donor with multiple sclerosis, enrolled in a pregnancy study. This material consisted of peripheral blood, taken before pregnancy. The V call is TRBV29-1, the J call TRBJ2-7; 8 bases fit TRBD1. The CDR3: CSVDGTGSYEQYF. CDR3 DNA: TGCAGCGTTGATGGGACAGGCTCCTACGAGCAGTACTTC.